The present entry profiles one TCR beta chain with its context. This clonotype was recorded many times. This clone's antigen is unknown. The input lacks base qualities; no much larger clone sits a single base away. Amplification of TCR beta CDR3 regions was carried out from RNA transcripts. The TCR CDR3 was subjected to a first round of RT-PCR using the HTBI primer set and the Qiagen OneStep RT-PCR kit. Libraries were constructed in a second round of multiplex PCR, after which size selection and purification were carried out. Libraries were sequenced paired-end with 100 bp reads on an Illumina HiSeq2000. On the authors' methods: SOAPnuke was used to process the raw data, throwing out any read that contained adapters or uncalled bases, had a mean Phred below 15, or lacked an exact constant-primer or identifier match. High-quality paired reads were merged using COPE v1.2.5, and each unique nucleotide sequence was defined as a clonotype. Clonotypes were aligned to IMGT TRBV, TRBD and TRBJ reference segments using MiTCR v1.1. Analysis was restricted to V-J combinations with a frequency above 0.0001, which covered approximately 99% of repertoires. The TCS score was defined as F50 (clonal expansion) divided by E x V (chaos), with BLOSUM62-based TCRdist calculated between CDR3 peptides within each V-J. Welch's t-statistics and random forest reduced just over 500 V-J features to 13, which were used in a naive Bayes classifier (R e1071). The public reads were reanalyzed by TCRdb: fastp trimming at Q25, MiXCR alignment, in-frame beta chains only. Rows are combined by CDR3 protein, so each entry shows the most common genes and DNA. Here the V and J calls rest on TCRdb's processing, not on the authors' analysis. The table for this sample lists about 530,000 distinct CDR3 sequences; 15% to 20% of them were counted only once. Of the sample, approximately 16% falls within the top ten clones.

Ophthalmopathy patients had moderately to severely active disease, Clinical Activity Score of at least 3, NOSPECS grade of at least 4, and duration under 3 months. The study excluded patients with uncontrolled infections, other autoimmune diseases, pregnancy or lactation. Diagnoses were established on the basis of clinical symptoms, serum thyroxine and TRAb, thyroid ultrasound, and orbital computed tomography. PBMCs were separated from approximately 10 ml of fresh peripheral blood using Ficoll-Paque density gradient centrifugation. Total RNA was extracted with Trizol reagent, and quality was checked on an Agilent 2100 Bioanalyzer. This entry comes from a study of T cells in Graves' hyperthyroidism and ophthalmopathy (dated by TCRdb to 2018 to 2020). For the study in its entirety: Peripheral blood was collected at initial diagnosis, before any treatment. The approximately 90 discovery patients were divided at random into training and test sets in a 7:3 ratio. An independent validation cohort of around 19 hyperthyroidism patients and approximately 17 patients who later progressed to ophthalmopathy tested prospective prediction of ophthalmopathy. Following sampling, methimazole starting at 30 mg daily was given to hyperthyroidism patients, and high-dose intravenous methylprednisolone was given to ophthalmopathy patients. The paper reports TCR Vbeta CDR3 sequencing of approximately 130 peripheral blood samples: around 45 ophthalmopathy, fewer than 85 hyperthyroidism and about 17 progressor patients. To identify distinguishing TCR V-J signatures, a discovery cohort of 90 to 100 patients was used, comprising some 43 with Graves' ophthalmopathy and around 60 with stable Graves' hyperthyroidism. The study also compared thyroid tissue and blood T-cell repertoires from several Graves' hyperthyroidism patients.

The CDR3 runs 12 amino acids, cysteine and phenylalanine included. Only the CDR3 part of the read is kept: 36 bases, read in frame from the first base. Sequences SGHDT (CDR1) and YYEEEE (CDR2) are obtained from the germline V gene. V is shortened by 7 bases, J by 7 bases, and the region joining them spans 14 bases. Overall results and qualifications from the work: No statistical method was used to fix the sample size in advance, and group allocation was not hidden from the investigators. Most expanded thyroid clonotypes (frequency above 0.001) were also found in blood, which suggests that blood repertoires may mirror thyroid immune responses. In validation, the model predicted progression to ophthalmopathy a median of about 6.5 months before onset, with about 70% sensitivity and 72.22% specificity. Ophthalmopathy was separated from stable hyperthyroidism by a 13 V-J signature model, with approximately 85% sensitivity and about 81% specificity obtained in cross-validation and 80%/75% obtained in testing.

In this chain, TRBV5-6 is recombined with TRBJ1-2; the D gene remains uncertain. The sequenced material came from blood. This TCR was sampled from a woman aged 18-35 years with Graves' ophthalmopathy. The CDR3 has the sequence CASSSGFSGYTF. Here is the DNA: TGTGCCAGCTCCTCAGGCTTCAGTGGCTACACCTTC. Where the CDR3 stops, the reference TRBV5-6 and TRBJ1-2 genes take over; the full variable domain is DAGVTQSPTHLIKTRGQQVTLRCSPKSGHDTVSWYQQALGQGPQFIFQYYEEEERQRGNFPDRFSGHQFPNYSSELNVNALLLGDSALYLCASSSGFSGYTFGSGTRLTVV.